This T cell receptor beta chain was captured by sequencing in a study of T cell changes during pregnancy in multiple sclerosis. Here immunoSEQ multiplex PCR was the method, and the copy in TCRdb shows in-frame clones only, minus some. In the table there are roughly 56,000 clones, roughly 90% of which are singletons. CDR1 and CDR2 from the germline V gene are SGHAT and FQNNGV. The length of the CDR3 is 15 residues. Trimming shortened V by 4 bases and J by 3 bases, and 13 bases separated the two germline ends. The chain links TRBV11-2 to TRBJ2-1, with D perhaps TRBD1 (5 bases). The input for sequencing was peripheral blood, taken in the first trimester of pregnancy. The origin of this receptor is a female donor with multiple sclerosis, enrolled in a pregnancy study. CDR3 in amino acids: CASSSRVTGYNEQFF. The CDR3 DNA is TGTGCCAGCAGCTCCAGGGTGACCGGCTACAATGAGCAGTTCTTC.